The 22 T cell receptor beta chains below were found in one sample sequenced in a study of OX40 agonist ivuxolimab in advanced cancers. Measured with immunoSEQ multiplex PCR; TCRdb has only the in-frame clones, and not every one. The sample has over 50,000 clones; 80% to 95% are singletons. The input for sequencing was CD4+ or CD8+ T cells sorted from blood, taken in a trial of the OX40 agonist ivuxolimab. Every receptor here comes from an adult with an advanced solid tumor such as melanoma, head and neck, liver or kidney cancer.

This clone was observed once. The rearrangement links TRBV4-1 to TRBJ2-3; a weak D match, TRBD2 (6 bases). Germline loops: CDR1 MGHRA, CDR2 YSYEKL. The V gene lost 1 base and the J gene lost 3 bases, with 11 bases spanning the gap. The CDR3 sequence is 15 residues long. The CDR3 protein is CASSQAGEATDTQYF. Here the CDR3 DNA reads TGCGCCAGCAGCCAAGCGGGAGAGGCGACAGATACGCAGTATTTT.

The chain combines TRBV7-2 with TRBJ2-1; 13 nucleotides agree with TRBD2. This CDR3 has 19 residues. Germline V gene lookup returns CDR1 SGHTA and CDR2 FQGNSA. Trimming took 0 bases from V and 1 from J; bases not matched to a gene: 6. CDR3 loop: CASSLAGLAGVVSYNEQFF. The DNA of the CDR3 is TGTGCCAGCAGCTTAGCAGGACTAGCGGGAGTGGTTTCCTACAATGAGCAGTTCTTC.

This sequence joins TRBV13 and TRBJ2-7; TRBD1 aligns across 7 bases. This CDR3 spans 14 amino acids. Trimming took 5 bases from V and 2 from J; bases not matched to a gene: 6. Germline CDR1 PRHDT, CDR2 FYEKMQ (reference sequence). The CDR3 DNA sequence: TGTGCCAGCAGCCCCGGGGACAGACCCTACGAGCAGTACTTC. Its protein is CASSPGDRPYEQYF. The whole variable domain, filled in from reference TRBV13 and TRBJ2-7, reads AAGVIQSPRHLIKEKRETATLKCYPIPRHDTVYWYQQGPGQDPQFLISFYEKMQSDKGSIPDRFSAQQFSDYHSELNMSSLELGDSALYFCASSPGDRPYEQYFGPGTRLTVT.

The V and J genes are TRBV4-1 and TRBJ2-7; tentatively, D is TRBD1 (6 bases). The CDR3 is 15 residues long. The germline gives CDR1 MGHRA, CDR2 YSYEKL. With 0 bases removed from V and 5 bases from J, the gap between germline ends came to 14 bases. The DNA for the CDR3 is TGCGCCAGCAGCCAAGAAATAAACAGGGCCCACGAGCAGTACTTC. Protein sequence: CASSQEINRAHEQYF.

The chain has TRBV5-6 and TRBJ1-2; no clear D gene. V shed 3 bases and J shed 0 bases, with 3 bases lying between them. The germline V gene encodes CDR1 SGHDT and CDR2 YYEEEE. The CDR3 runs 12 residues. The CDR3 region has the DNA TGTGCCAGCAGCTGGGCTAACTATGGCTACACCTTC. This gives the protein CASSWANYGYTF. Looking up the rest from reference TRBV5-6 and TRBJ1-2 gives the full variable domain: DAGVTQSPTHLIKTRGQQVTLRCSPKSGHDTVSWYQQALGQGPQFIFQYYEEEERQRGNFPDRFSGHQFPNYSSELNVNALLLGDSALYLCASSWANYGYTFGSGTRLTVV.

This clone was seen only once. The CDR3 sequence: CASSSGTSTYEQYF. The CDR3 nucleotides read TGCGCCAGCAGCTCCGGGACGTCGACCTACGAGCAGTACTTC. This chain connects TRBV5-1 to TRBJ2-7; possibly TRBD1 or TRBD2 for D (5 bases each). The germline gives CDR1 SGHRS, CDR2 YFSETQ. The CDR3 spans 14 residues. The V end lost 3 bases, the J end lost 2 bases, and 12 bases lay between the germline ends.

The chain couples TRBV30 to TRBJ1-2, with 10 bases fitting TRBD1. The CDR3 consists of 15 residues. Germline trimming cut 4 bases from V and 7 bases from J; bases unmatched to any gene: 12. Germline CDR1 is GTSNPN and CDR2 is SVGIG (reference sequence). CDR3 in amino acids: CAWTRTGTGVVGYTF. CDR3 in DNA: TGTGCCTGGACCCGAACCGGGACAGGGGTTGTTGGCTACACCTTC.

The chain has TRBV4-3 and TRBJ1-2; D not resolved. V was clipped by 3 bases and J by 4 bases, with 15 bases between them. CDR1 and CDR2 from the germline V gene are LGHNA and YSLEER. The CDR3 sequence is 15 residues long. The CDR3 here is CASSQLPAPLYGYTF. The CDR3 nucleotides read TGCGCCAGCAGCCAGTTACCCGCCCCCCTCTATGGCTACACCTTC.

The gene calls are TRBV6-5 and TRBJ2-5; D not certain. The germline V and J ends were trimmed by 0 bases and 1 base, with 9 bases remaining between them. The CDR3 is 15 residues long. CDR1 and CDR2 from the germline V gene are MNHEY and SVGAGI. The CDR3 nucleotides are TGTGCCAGCAGTTACTCGACGGGCAGCCAAGAGACCCAGTACTTC. This gives the protein CASSYSTGSQETQYF.

The V and J genes are TRBV9 and TRBJ2-3; tentative D call: TRBD2 (7 bases). Germline V gene sequence: CDR1 SGDLS, CDR2 YYNGEE. Trimming pared 0 bases from V and 6 bases from J, leaving 14 bases between. CDR3 length equals 15 residues. CDR3 loop: CASSVDGGPADTQYF. CDR3 DNA: TGTGCCAGCAGCGTAGACGGGGGGCCCGCCGATACGCAGTATTTT.

The chain has TRBV28 and TRBJ1-1, with D perhaps matching TRBD1 (6 bases). V dropped 1 base and J dropped 6 bases, with 12 bases sitting between them. Germline V gives CDR1 MDHEN, CDR2 SYDVKM. CDR3 length: 14 amino acids. The CDR3 protein is CASSLYAGEAEAFF. The CDR3 region has the DNA TGTGCCAGCAGTTTATACGCAGGGGAGGCTGAAGCTTTCTTT.

The rearrangement links TRBV30 to TRBJ2-5; D may match TRBD1 or TRBD2 (6 bases each). Germline V CDR1 and CDR2: GTSNPN, SVGIG (reference sequence). The CDR3 consists of 15 residues. V was shortened by 5 bases and J by 2 bases, with 18 bases between the two germline ends. The CDR3 DNA is TGTGCCTGGCGAGGGGGTAGCGGCTATCAAGAGACCCAGTACTTC. This codes for CAWRGGSGYQETQYF.

The V gene is TRBV28, the J gene TRBJ1-5, with D perhaps TRBD1 (6 bases). This CDR3 contains 16 residues. V lost 6 bases and J 5 bases, leaving 20 bases between the germline ends. The germline V gene has CDR1 MDHEN and CDR2 SYDVKM. The DNA of the CDR3 is TGTGCCAGCAGATATGAAACAGGGACTCTAGATCAGCCCCAGCATTTT. Protein: CASRYETGTLDQPQHF.

This clone was seen a single time. This chain links TRBV28 with TRBJ1-5; TRBD1 agrees at 8 bases. CDR1 and CDR2 (germline): MDHEN, SYDVKM. V trimming: 6 bases; J trimming: 5 bases; junction bases outside the gene matches: 9. The CDR3 covers 15 residues. CDR3 in amino acids: CASRAGGAPDQPQHF. CDR3 sequence (DNA): TGTGCCAGCAGAGCAGGGGGCGCGCCAGATCAGCCCCAGCATTTT.

This chain joins TRBV28 and TRBJ1-1; no definite D call. The germline V and J ends were trimmed by 5 bases and 1 base, with 2 bases remaining between them. Germline V gene sequence: CDR1 MDHEN, CDR2 SYDVKM. This CDR3 has 11 residues. The CDR3 DNA follows: TGTGCCAGCAGTGGGAACACTGAAGCTTTCTTT. It yields the protein CASSGNTEAFF.

This rearrangement joins TRBV7-9 to TRBJ1-1; 9 bases are a match to TRBD1. In germline, CDR1 is SEHNR, CDR2 FQNEAQ (reference sequence). CDR3 length: 14 residues. V dropped 6 bases and J dropped 5; count of bases not matched to a gene: 7. CDR3 residues: CASSPGTGMTEAFF. The CDR3 DNA reads TGTGCCAGCAGTCCCGGGACAGGGATGACTGAAGCTTTCTTT. Looking up the rest from reference TRBV7-9 and TRBJ1-1 gives the full variable domain: DTGVSQNPRHKITKRGQNVTFRCDPISEHNRLYWYRQTLGQGPEFLTYFQNEAQLEKSRLLSDRFSAERPKGSFSTLEIQRTEQGDSAMYLCASSPGTGMTEAFFGQGTRLTVV.

This clone has a single count. J is TRBJ1-4 and V is TRBV28; TRBD1 might be the D (6 bases). The ends were cut back, 10 bases at V and 3 bases at J, with 12 bases in the middle. CDR1 is MDHEN, CDR2 SYDVKM, per germline. The CDR3 is 13 residues long. The CDR3 reads CAIKQGSNEKLFF. The CDR3 bases are TGTGCCATCAAACAGGGCTCTAATGAAAAACTGTTTTTT.

The V call is TRBV28, the J call TRBJ1-5; D is ambiguous. CDR3 size: 15 residues. Germline CDR1 reads MDHEN; CDR2 reads SYDVKM. V was trimmed by 3 bases and J by 0 bases, leaving 9 bases between them. CDR3 nucleotide sequence: TGTGCCAGCAGTTTTATCGGGTCTAGCAATCAGCCCCAGCATTTT. It specifies CASSFIGSSNQPQHF. The entire variable domain, with the rest obtained from reference TRBV28 and TRBJ1-5, is as follows: DVKVTQSSRYLVKRTGEKVFLECVQDMDHENMFWYRQDPGLGLRLIYFSYDVKMKEKGDIPEGYSVSREKKERFSLILESASTNQTSMYLCASSFIGSSNQPQHFGDGTRLSIL.

The chain is built from TRBV6-6 and TRBJ1-5; TRBD1 is a possible D gene (5 bases). Germline CDR1 and CDR2: MNHNY and SVGAGI (reference sequence). The CDR3 is 13 residues long. V gave up 7 bases and J gave up 4 bases, with 11 bases separating them. CDR3: CASTLGGNQPQHF. The CDR3 nucleotides are TGTGCCAGCACCCTGGGGGGTAATCAGCCCCAGCATTTT.

The rearrangement joins TRBV30 to TRBJ2-1; 8 bases match TRBD2. V dropped 2 bases and J dropped 4; count of bases not matched to a gene: 10. Looked up from germline, CDR1 is GTSNPN and CDR2 is SVGIG (reference sequence). The CDR3 totals 16 residues. CDR3 loop: CAWSYVAGGPYNEQFF. CDR3 sequence (DNA): TGTGCCTGGAGTTACGTGGCGGGAGGCCCTTACAATGAGCAGTTCTTC. The variable domain in full, completed from reference TRBV30 and TRBJ2-1, reads SQTIHQWPATLVQPVGSPLSLECTVEGTSNPNLYWYRQAAGRGLQLLFYSVGIGQISSEVPQNLSASRPQDRQFILSSKKLLLSDSGFYLCAWSYVAGGPYNEQFFGPGTRLTVL.

The CDR3 loop reads CASSKSKGGTEAFF. The CDR3, as DNA: TGTGCCAGCAGCAAATCAAAGGGAGGGACTGAAGCTTTCTTT. This chain connects TRBV21-1 to TRBJ1-1. TRBV21-1 has pseudogene status. The CDR3 is made up of 14 amino acids.

The CDR3 bases are TGTGCCAGCAGTAGCGGCTCCTACAATGAGCAGTTCTTC. Its protein product is CASSSGSYNEQFF. The gene calls are TRBV6-4 and TRBJ2-1, with D perhaps matching TRBD2 (5 bases). Per the germline V gene, CDR1 is MRHNA and CDR2 is SNTAGT. This CDR3 region has 13 residues. V dropped 5 bases and J dropped 0 bases, with 5 bases sitting between them.